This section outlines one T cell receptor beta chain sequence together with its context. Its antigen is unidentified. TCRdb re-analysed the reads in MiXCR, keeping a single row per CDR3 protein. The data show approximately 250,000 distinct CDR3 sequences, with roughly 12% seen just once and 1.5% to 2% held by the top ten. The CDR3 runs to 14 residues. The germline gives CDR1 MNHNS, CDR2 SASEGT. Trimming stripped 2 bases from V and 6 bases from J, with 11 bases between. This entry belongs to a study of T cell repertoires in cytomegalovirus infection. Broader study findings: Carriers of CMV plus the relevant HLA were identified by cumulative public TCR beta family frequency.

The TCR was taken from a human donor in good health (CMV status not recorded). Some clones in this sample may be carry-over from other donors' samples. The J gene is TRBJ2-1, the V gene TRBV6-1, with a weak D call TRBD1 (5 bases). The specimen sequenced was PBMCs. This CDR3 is CASSELGRINEQFF. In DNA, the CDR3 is TGTGCCAGCAGTGAACTGGGGCGAATCAATGAGCAGTTCTTC.